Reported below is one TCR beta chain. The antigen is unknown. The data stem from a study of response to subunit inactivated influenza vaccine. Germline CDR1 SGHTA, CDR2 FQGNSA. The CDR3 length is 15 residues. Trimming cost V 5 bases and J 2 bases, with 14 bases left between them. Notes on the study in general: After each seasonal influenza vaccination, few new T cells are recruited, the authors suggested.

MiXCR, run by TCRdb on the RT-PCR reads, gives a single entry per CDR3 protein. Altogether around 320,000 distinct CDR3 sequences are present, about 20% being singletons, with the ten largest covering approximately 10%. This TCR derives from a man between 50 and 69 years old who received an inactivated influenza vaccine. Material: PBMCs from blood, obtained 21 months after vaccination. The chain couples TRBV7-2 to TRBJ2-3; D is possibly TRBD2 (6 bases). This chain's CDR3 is CASSASGGYTDTQYF. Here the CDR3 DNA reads TGTGCCAGCAGCGCCTCCGGGGGTTACACAGATACGCAGTATTTT.